Following are 18 T cell receptor beta chains from one sample sequenced in a study of vaccination and CD4 T cells after COVID-19. The Oncomine TCR Beta short-read assay was applied to DNA of cultured CD4+ T cells. A single record per CDR3 protein comes from TCRdb applying MiXCR to the PCR reads. The table lists about 16,000 distinct CDR3 sequences, approximately 57% of them singletons. Their recognized antigens are unknown. Treatment denoted: approximately 9-day PBMC culture with coronavirus spike peptide pools or control peptides (ViraFEST assay). The specimen sequenced was CD4+ T cells from blood, cultured in vitro. These receptors were obtained from a human donor who had recovered from COVID-19.

The gene calls are TRBV4-1 and TRBJ1-5; D gene ambiguous. V was cut by 1 base and J by 7 bases, with 14 bases left in between. From germline, CDR1 is MGHRA and CDR2 YSYEKL. The CDR3 contains 15 residues. This CDR3 is CASSQGRGGHQPQHF. CDR3 coding DNA: TGCGCCAGCAGCCAAGGACGGGGAGGGCACCAGCCCCAGCATTTT.

The chain has TRBV24-1 and TRBJ1-2, with D maybe TRBD1 (6 bases). Looked up from germline, CDR1 is KGHDR and CDR2 is SFDVKD. V lost 3 bases, J lost 0 bases, and 13 bases lay in between. This CDR3 contains 16 residues. The CDR3 loop is CATSDPRTESNYGYTF. The CDR3 DNA sequence: TGTGCCACCAGTGATCCCCGGACAGAGTCTAACTATGGCTACACCTTC.

A single count supports this clonotype. The rearrangement joins TRBV2 to TRBJ2-7, with 7 bases aligning to TRBD2. Germline V gene sequence: CDR1 SNHLY, CDR2 FYNNEI. After removal of 5 bases from V and 0 bases from J, the junction contained 4 bases not matched to a gene. This CDR3 is built from 14 residues. CDR3 sequence: CASSWASGSYEQYF. In DNA, the CDR3 is TGTGCCAGCAGTTGGGCTAGCGGCTCCTACGAGCAGTACTTC.

The V gene is TRBV30, the J gene TRBJ1-2, with D hard to call. CDR3 length: 12 amino acids. V lost 2 bases and J lost 5, with 9 bases in between. Germline V CDR1 and CDR2: GTSNPN, SVGIG (reference sequence). CDR3 sequence: CAWSYFGYGYTF. Here the CDR3 DNA reads TGTGCCTGGAGTTATTTTGGGTATGGCTACACCTTC.

V is TRBV24-1 and J is TRBJ2-7, with TRBD1 matching over 12 bases. Trimming at V came to 10 bases and at J to 5 bases, leaving 14 bases not matched to a gene. The CDR3 has 16 amino acids. The germline V gene has CDR1 KGHDR and CDR2 SFDVKD. CDR3 nucleotides: TGTGCCACTTCGAACACCGGGACAGGGGGCTTCCACGAGCAGTACTTC. Translating it yields CATSNTGTGGFHEQYF.

This chain connects TRBV5-4 to TRBJ2-4; D unclear. CDR3 size: 15 residues. V was pared by 1 base and J by 10 bases, with 18 bases between. CDR1 is SGHNT, CDR2 YYREEE, per germline (reference sequence). In DNA, the CDR3 is TGTGCCAGCAGCTTGAGTCGAGGAGAGTCGGGTATTCAGTACTTC. It codes for CASSLSRGESGIQYF.

Judged by abundance, this clonotype is medium-sized. The chain recombines TRBV20-1 with TRBJ2-3; D tentatively fits TRBD1 or TRBD2 (5 bases each). With 0 bases removed from V and 3 bases from J, the gap between germline ends came to 13 bases. CDR1 is DFQATT, CDR2 SNEGSKA, per germline (reference sequence). The CDR3 spans 15 residues. This CDR3 reads CSARDRTGQTDTQYF. In DNA form, the CDR3 reads TGCAGTGCTAGAGATAGGACGGGGCAGACAGATACGCAGTATTTT.

The rearrangement uses TRBV7-9 and TRBJ1-5; D possibly corresponds to TRBD1 (5 bases). The CDR3 consists of 15 residues. Germline CDR1 and CDR2: SEHNR and FQNEAQ (reference sequence). The V and J ends lost 3 bases and 3 bases respectively, with 12 bases between them. DNA for the CDR3: TGTGCCAGCAGCTTGGGTCCAGGGTTCAATCAGCCCCAGCATTTT. Encoded protein: CASSLGPGFNQPQHF.

This clonotype has only a few counts. The rearrangement uses TRBV6-1 and TRBJ1-5; D call uncertain. The CDR3 is 12 residues long. Trimming took 7 bases from V and 6 from J, leaving 10 bases between them. CDR1 and CDR2 from the germline V gene are MNHNS and SASEGT. CDR3 loop: CASKIVGQPQHF. The DNA for the CDR3 is TGTGCCAGCAAGATAGTAGGTCAGCCCCAGCATTTT.

The chain uses TRBV20-1 and TRBJ1-2; TRBD1 might be the D (5 bases). The V end was cut by 3 bases, the J end by 4 bases, with 18 bases between. The CDR3 is 15 residues long. Germline CDR1 and CDR2: DFQATT and SNEGSKA (reference sequence). The CDR3 spells CSASMTLSGSYGYTF. The CDR3 nucleotides read TGCAGTGCTAGCATGACCCTATCAGGGTCCTATGGCTACACCTTC.

The J gene is TRBJ2-3, the V gene TRBV15; the D is unclear. Germline lookup yields CDR1 LNHNV and CDR2 YYDKDF (reference sequence). CDR3 length equals 12 residues. Trimming removed 5 bases from V and 3 bases from J, with 6 bases in between. The CDR3 region is CATSVGTDTQYF. The CDR3 nucleotides read TGTGCCACCAGCGTAGGGACAGATACGCAGTATTTT.

The CDR3 DNA is TGTGCCAGCAGTTTAACACAGACTGGAAACACCATATATTTT. Protein: CASSLTQTGNTIYF. V and J are TRBV28 and TRBJ1-3, with D hard to call. The CDR3 consists of 14 residues. V was cut by 2 bases and J by 2 bases, with 7 bases left in between. Germline loops: CDR1 MDHEN, CDR2 SYDVKM.

Only a few counts were recorded for this clonotype. The rearrangement uses TRBV12-3 or TRBV12-4 and TRBJ2-5; 7 nucleotides match TRBD2. This CDR3 comprises 15 residues. V shed 5 bases, J shed 5 bases, and the junction held 11 bases outside the gene matches. CDR3 in amino acids: CASSPRTGGLETQYF. As DNA, the CDR3 is TGTGCCAGCAGTCCTCGGACGGGGGGATTGGAGACCCAGTACTTC.

The rearrangement links TRBV20-1 to TRBJ1-6, with TRBD1 as a possible D gene (5 bases). Trimming left V 0 bases short and J 8 bases short, with 14 bases between. Germline V lookup: CDR1 DFQATT, CDR2 SNEGSKA (reference sequence). This CDR3 is 15 amino acids long. The CDR3 DNA is TGCAGTGCTAGAGAGACAGTCCGAGGGTATTCACCCCTCCACTTT. As protein: CSARETVRGYSPLHF.

The V call is TRBV5-1, the J call TRBJ2-2, with TRBD1 matching over 7 bases. The CDR3 consists of 14 residues. With 6 bases clipped from V and 7 bases from J, the junction kept 9 bases outside the gene matches. Germline V lookup: CDR1 SGHRS, CDR2 YFSETQ. This CDR3 reads CASTPTGFGGELFF. The CDR3 nucleotides are TGCGCCAGCACGCCGACAGGGTTTGGCGGGGAGCTGTTTTTT.

By share, this clonotype counts as large (0.1 to 1%). This chain uses TRBV27 with TRBJ2-2; no definite D call. The germline CDR1 and CDR2 sequences are MNHEY and SMNVEV (reference sequence). The ends were cut back, 8 bases at V and 4 bases at J, with 11 bases in the middle. The CDR3 is 13 residues long. CDR3 amino acids: CASGHAPTGELFF. The CDR3 DNA is TGTGCCAGCGGGCATGCCCCCACCGGGGAGCTGTTTTTT.

The count of this clonotype is one. This rearrangement joins TRBV10-1 to TRBJ1-1, with D hard to call. Germline V gives CDR1 WNHNN, CDR2 SYGVQD (reference sequence). With 2 bases removed from V and 0 bases from J, the gap between germline ends came to 7 bases. The CDR3 sequence is 14 residues long. DNA for the CDR3: TGCGCCAGCAGTGAGGGGAGTTTGAACACTGAAGCTTTCTTT. It is translated as CASSEGSLNTEAFF.

The chain combines TRBV28 with TRBJ2-2; D is undetermined. Trimming pared 3 bases from V and 4 bases from J, leaving 9 bases between. CDR3 length: 14 amino acids. CDR1 is MDHEN, CDR2 SYDVKM, per germline. CDR3 in DNA: TGTGCCAGCAGTTTCAGAGGAACCACCGGGGAGCTGTTTTTT. Translation gives CASSFRGTTGELFF.